The T cell receptor beta chain described here comes from a study of PD-L1 blockade in urothelial cancer. Trimming shortened V by 2 bases and J by 8 bases, and 16 bases separated the two germline ends. The germline V gene encodes CDR1 LNHDA and CDR2 SQIVND (reference sequence). There are 15 residues in the CDR3. Time point: pretreatment peripheral blood. This clone was detected many times. The method was immunoSEQ multiplex PCR; TCRdb's version includes in-frame clones alone and lacks a portion of them. The sample records 70,000 or so clones, about 90% being singletons. This receptor was identified in a man in his sixties or seventies with urothelial cancer. The chain couples TRBV19 to TRBJ2-1; a weak D match, TRBD2 (5 bases). The sequencing used PBMCs, collected around atezolizumab (anti-PD-L1) treatment. This CDR3 reads CASSISSGQYHEQFF. CDR3 in DNA: TGTGCCAGTAGTATATCCAGCGGCCAGTATCATGAGCAGTTCTTC.